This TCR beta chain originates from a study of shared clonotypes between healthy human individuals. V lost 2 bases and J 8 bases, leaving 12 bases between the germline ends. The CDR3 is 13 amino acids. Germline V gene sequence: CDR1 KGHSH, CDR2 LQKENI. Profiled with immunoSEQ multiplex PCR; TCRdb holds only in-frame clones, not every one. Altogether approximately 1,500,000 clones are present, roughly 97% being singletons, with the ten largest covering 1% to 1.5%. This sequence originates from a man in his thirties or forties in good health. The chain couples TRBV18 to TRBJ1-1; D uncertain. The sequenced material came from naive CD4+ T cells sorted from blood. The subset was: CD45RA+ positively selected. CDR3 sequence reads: CASSPAASGEAFF. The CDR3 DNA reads TGTGCCAGCTCACCAGCAGCTAGCGGCGAAGCTTTCTTT.